This is a list of T cell receptor beta chains from one sample in a study of blood T cell repertoires in COVID-19. TCRdb keeps only in-frame clones here, not all; method: immunoSEQ multiplex PCR. Of 77,000 or so clones in the sample, around three quarters are singletons; the top ten hold around 28%. What was sequenced was peripheral blood. Receptor source: a woman older than 75 with active or convalescent COVID-19. Both conserved end residues are trimmed from each CDR3. For some rows the clone size is stated as once, few or many, or as a class when expanded; others skip it.

TRBJ2-6 once TRBV7-9 ASSLSPGGGGANVLT
TRBJ1-3 NA TRBV7-8 ASSWTEGNTIY
TRBJ2-3 once TRBV7-2 ASTSWPGGGAPGKQY
TRBJ1-5 NA TRBV3-1/TRBV3-2 ASSQRGGDQPQH
TRBJ2-3 NA TRBV10-3 AAGLASTDTQY
TRBJ2-4 NA TRBV7-9 ASSLEASWMAKNIQY
TRBJ2-2 NA TRBV6-4 ASSEQGTGELF
TRBJ2-7 NA TRBV6-1 ASSEISTYEQY
TRBJ1-4 few TRBV24-1 ATSDGLRGEKLF
TRBJ2-7 once TRBV18 ASSLGGQDYEQY
TRBJ1-3 NA TRBV14 ASSQRLGQGTSGNTIY
TRBJ2-5 NA TRBV7-6 ASSPRTGGGETQY
TRBJ2-3 NA TRBV5-1 ASSLEMGQTTDTQY
TRBJ2-7 NA TRBV2 ASSGESSGEQY
TRBJ1-1 NA TRBV10-2 ASRDRGYTEAF
TRBJ2-7 once TRBV7-2 ASSLGGPYEQY
TRBJ2-3 many TRBV3-1/TRBV3-2 ASSLGASGGSADTQY
TRBJ1-1 NA TRBV5-4 ASSRDSGTEAF
TRBJ2-7 medium-sized TRBV27 ASSYTSAGEQY
TRBJ2-1 NA TRBV30 AWSPGTGEQF